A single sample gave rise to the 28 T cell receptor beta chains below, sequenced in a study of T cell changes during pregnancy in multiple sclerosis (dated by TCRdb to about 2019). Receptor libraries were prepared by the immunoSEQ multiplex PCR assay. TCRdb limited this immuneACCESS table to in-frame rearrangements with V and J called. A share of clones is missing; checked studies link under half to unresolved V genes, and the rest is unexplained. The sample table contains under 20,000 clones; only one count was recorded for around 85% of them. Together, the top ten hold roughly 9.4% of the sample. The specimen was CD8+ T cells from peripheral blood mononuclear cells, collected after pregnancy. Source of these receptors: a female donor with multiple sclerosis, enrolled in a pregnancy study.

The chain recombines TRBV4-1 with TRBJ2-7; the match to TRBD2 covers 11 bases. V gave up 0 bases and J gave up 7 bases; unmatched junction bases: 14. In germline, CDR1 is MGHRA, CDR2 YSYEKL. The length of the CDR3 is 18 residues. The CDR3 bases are TGCGCCAGCAGCCAAGATACCCTTAGCGGGAGGGATCTTGAGGAGCAGTACTTC. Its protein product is CASSQDTLSGRDLEEQYF.

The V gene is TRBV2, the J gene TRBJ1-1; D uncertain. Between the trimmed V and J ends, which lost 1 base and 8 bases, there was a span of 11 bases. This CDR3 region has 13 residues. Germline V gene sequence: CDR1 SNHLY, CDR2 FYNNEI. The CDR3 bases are TGTGCCAGCAGTGAAGGCCACACAAACGAAGCTTTCTTT. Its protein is CASSEGHTNEAFF.

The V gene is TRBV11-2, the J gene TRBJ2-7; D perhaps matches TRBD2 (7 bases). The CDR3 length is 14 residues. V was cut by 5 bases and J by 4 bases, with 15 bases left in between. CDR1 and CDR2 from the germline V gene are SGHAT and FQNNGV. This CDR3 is CASSENGGAYEQYF. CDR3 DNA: TGTGCCAGCAGCGAAAATGGGGGGGCTTACGAGCAGTACTTC.

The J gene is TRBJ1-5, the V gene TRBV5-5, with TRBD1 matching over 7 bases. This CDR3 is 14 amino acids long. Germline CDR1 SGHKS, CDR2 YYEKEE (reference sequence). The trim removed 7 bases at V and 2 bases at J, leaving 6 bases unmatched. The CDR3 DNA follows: TGTGCCAGCGCAGACAGGGACGGCAATCAGCCCCAGCATTTT. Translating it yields CASADRDGNQPQHF.

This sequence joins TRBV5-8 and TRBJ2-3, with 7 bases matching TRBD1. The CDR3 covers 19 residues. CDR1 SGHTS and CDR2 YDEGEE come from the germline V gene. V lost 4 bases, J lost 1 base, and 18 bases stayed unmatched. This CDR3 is CASSTEGRSTGWGTDTQYF. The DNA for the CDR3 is TGTGCCAGCAGCACCGAAGGACGATCGACAGGGTGGGGCACAGATACGCAGTATTTT.

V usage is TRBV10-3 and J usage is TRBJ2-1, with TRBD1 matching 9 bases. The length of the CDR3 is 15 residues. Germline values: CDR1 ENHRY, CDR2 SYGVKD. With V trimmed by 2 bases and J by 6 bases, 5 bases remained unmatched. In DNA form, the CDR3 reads TGTGCCATCAGTGAGGGGACAGGGACGGTCAATGAGCAGTTCTTC. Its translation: CAISEGTGTVNEQFF.

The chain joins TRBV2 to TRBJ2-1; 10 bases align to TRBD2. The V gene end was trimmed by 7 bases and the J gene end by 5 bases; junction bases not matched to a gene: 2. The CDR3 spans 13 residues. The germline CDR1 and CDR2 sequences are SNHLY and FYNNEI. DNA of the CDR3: TGTGCCAGCAACGGACTAGCGGACAATGAGCAGTTCTTC. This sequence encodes CASNGLADNEQFF. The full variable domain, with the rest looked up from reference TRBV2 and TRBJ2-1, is EPEVTQTPSHQVTQMGQEVILRCVPISNHLYFYWYRQILGQKVEFLVSFYNNEISEKSEIFDDQFSVERPDGSNFTLKIRSTKLEDSAMYFCASNGLADNEQFFGPGTRLTVL.

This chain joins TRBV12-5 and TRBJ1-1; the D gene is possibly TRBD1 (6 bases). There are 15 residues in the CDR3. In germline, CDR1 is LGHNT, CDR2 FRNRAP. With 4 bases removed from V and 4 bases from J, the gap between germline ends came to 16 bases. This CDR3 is CASGSGKQGGTEAFF. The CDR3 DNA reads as TGTGCTAGTGGTTCGGGAAAACAGGGTGGCACTGAAGCTTTCTTT. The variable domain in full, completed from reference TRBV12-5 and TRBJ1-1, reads DARVTQTPRHKVTEMGQEVTMRCQPILGHNTVFWYRQTMMQGLELLAYFRNRAPLDDSGMPKDRFSAEMPDATLATLKIQPSEPRDSAVYFCASGSGKQGGTEAFFGQGTRLTVV.

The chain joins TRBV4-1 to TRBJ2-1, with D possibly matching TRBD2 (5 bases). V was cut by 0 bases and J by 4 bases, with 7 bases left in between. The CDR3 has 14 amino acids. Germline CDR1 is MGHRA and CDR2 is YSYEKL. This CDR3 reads CASSQEERYNEQFF. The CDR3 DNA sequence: TGCGCCAGCAGCCAAGAAGAGCGGTACAATGAGCAGTTCTTC.

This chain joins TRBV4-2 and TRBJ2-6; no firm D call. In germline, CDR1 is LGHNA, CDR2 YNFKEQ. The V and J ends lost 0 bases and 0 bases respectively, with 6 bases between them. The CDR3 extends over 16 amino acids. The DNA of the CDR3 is TGTGCCAGCAGCCAAGATCCCCGCTCTGGGGCCAACGTCCTGACTTTC. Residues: CASSQDPRSGANVLTF.

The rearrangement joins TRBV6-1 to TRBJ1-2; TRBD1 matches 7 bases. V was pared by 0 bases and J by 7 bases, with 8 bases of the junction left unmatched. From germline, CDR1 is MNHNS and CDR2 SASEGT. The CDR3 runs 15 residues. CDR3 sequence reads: CASSEAREGAGGYTF. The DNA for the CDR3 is TGTGCCAGCAGTGAAGCCCGGGAGGGGGCAGGTGGCTACACCTTC.

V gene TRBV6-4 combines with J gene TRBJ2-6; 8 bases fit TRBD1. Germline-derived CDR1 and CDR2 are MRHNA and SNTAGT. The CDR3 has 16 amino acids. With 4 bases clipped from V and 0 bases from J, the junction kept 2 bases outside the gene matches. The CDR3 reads CASSGGTGSGANVLTF. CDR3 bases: TGTGCCAGCAGTGGGGGGACAGGCTCTGGGGCCAACGTCCTGACTTTC.

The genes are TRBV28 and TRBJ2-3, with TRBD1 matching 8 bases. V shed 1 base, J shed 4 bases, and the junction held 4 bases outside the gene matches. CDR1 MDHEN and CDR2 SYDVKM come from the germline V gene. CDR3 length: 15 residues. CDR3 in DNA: TGTGCCAGCAGTTTATACGGACAGGGCCCAGATACGCAGTATTTT. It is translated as CASSLYGQGPDTQYF.

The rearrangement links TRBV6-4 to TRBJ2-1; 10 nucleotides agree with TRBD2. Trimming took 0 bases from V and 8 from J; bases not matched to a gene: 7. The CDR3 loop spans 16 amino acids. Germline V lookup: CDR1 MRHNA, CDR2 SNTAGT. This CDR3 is CASSDSVGTSADEQFF. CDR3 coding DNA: TGTGCCAGCAGTGACTCAGTAGGGACTAGCGCAGATGAGCAGTTCTTC.

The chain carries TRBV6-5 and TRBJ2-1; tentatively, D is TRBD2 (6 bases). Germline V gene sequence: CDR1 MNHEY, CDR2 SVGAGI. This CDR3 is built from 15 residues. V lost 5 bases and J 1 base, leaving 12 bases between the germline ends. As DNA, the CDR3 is TGTGCCAGCAGTCCCCCGGGAGAATCCTACAATGAGCAGTTCTTC. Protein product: CASSPPGESYNEQFF.

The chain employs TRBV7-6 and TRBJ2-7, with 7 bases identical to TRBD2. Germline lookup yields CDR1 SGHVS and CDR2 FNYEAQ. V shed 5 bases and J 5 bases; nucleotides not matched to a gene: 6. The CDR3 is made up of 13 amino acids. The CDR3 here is CASSLGRADEQYF. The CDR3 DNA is TGTGCCAGCAGCCTAGGGAGGGCGGACGAGCAGTACTTC.

CDR3 amino acids: CASRGNSYGYTF. The CDR3, as DNA: TGTGCCAGCAGGGGGAATAGCTATGGCTACACCTTC. V and J are TRBV19 and TRBJ1-2; TRBD1 agrees at 7 bases. Germline CDR1 reads LNHDA; CDR2 reads SQIVND (reference sequence). The V gene end was trimmed by 9 bases and the J gene end by 4 bases; junction bases not matched to a gene: 5. CDR3 size: 12 residues.

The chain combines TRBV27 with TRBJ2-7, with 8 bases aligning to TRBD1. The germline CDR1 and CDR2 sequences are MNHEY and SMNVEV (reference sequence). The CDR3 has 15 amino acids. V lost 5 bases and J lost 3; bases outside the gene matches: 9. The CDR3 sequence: CASSHTGGTGYEQYF. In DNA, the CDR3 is TGTGCCAGCAGTCATACAGGGGGAACGGGCTACGAGCAGTACTTC.

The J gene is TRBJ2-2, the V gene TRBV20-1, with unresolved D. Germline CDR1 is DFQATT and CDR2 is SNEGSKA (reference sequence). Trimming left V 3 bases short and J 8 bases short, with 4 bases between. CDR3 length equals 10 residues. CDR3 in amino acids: CSASPGELFF. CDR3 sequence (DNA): TGCAGTGCTAGCCCGGGGGAGCTGTTTTTT.

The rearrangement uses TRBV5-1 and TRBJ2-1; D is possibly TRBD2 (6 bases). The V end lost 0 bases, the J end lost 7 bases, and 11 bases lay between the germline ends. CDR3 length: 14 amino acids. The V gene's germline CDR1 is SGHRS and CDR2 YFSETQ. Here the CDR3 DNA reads TGCGCCAGCAGCTTGGTCGGGAGCGGAAATGAGCAGTTCTTC. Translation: CASSLVGSGNEQFF.

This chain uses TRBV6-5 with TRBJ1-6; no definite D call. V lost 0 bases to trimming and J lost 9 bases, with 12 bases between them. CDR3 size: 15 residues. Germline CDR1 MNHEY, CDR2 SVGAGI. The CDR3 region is CASSYSIGDGSPLHF. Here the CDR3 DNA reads TGTGCCAGCAGTTACTCGATCGGGGATGGTTCACCCCTCCACTTT.

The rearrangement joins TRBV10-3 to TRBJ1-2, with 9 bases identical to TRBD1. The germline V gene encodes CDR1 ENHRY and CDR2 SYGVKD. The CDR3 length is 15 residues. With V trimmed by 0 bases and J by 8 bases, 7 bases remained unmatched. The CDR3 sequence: CAISESRTGVGGYTF. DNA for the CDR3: TGTGCCATCAGTGAGTCGCGGACAGGGGTGGGCGGCTACACCTTC.

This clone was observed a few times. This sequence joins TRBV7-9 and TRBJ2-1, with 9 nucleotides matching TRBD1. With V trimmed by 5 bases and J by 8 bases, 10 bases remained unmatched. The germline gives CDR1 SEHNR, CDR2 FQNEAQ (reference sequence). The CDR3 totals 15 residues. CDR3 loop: CASSPGQGTVDEQFF. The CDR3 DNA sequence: TGTGCCAGCAGCCCCGGACAGGGGACAGTGGATGAGCAGTTCTTC.

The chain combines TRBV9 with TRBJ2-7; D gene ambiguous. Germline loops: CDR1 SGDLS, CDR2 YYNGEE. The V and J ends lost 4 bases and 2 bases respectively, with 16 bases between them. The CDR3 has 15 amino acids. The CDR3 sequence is CASSPRPARAYEQYF. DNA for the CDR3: TGTGCCAGCAGCCCCCGCCCAGCGCGCGCCTACGAGCAGTACTTC. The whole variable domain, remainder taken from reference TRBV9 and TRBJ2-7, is DSGVTQTPKHLITATGQRVTLRCSPRSGDLSVYWYQQSLDQGLQFLIQYYNGEERAKGNILERFSAQQFPDLHSELNLSSLELGDSALYFCASSPRPARAYEQYFGPGTRLTVT.

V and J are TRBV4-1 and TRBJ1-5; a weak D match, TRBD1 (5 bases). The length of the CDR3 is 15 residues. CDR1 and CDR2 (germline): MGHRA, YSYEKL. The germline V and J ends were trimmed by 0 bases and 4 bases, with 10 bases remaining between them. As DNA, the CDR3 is TGCGCCAGCAGCCAAGAGATAGGGGCTAATCAGCCCCAGCATTTT. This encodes CASSQEIGANQPQHF.

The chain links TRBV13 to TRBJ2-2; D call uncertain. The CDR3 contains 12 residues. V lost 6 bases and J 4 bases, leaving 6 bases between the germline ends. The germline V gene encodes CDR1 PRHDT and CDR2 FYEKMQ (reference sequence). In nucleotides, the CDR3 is TGTGCCAGCAGTTCAGTCACCGGGGAGCTGTTTTTT. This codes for CASSSVTGELFF.

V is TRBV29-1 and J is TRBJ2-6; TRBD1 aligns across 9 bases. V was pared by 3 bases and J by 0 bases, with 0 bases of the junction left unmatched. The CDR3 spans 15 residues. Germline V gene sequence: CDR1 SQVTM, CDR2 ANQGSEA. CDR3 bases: TGCAGCGTTGAGACAGGGGGCTCTGGGGCCAACGTCCTGACTTTC. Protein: CSVETGGSGANVLTF. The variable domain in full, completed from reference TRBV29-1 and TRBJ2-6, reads SAVISQKPSRDICQRGTSLTIQCQVDSQVTMMFWYRQQPGQSLTLIATANQGSEATYESGFVIDKFPISRPNLTFSTLTVSNMSPEDSSIYLCSVETGGSGANVLTFGAGSRLTVL.

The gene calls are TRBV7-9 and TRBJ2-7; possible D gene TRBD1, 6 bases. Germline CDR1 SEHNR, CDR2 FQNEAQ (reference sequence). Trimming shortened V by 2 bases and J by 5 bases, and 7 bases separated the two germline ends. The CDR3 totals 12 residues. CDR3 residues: CASSLYRDEQYF. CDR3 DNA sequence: TGTGCCAGCAGCTTATACAGGGACGAGCAGTACTTC.